This TCR beta chain was sequenced in a study of cytomegalovirus exposure and HLA in healthy donors. Study details: Caucasian-associated ancestry cluster membership applied to 75% to 85% of around 400 genotyped donors. General observations from the study: When analyzed later, the rates of TCR association showed variation by HLA locus, with DRB1 the most and HLA-C the fewest. As a later analysis showed, several of the most significant clusters appeared to be linked to common viral pathogens. While the bulk of TCR sequences proved rare, some public TCRs turned up in many donors.

Worth noting for this clone: Its antigen is unidentified.

The CDR3 is made up of 15 amino acids. Germline V CDR1 and CDR2: SGHRS, YFSETQ. Trimming cost V 4 bases and J 8 bases, with 16 bases left between them. This PCR relied on a set of 60 Vbeta primers and 13 Jbeta primers. The repertoire was sequenced with immunoSEQ multiplex PCR; TCRdb's copy has only in-frame clones and lacks some. The sample has nearly 200,000 clones, 75% to 90% seen once. The rearrangement joins TRBV5-1 to TRBJ1-6; possible D gene TRBD1, 6 bases. Input material: PBMCs. This clonotype was sampled from a man younger than 40 in good health and CMV-seronegative. The CDR3 region has the DNA TGCGCCAGCAGCCGGTCAGGGGCTGGGGATTCACCCCTCCACTTT. Translating gives CASSRSGAGDSPLHF.